The 16 T cell receptor beta chains given below trace back to one sample, sequenced in a study of shared clonotypes between healthy human individuals. The data were produced by immunoSEQ multiplex PCR, yet TCRdb's version contains in-frame clones alone and is incomplete. The sample lists approximately 480,000 clones; about three quarters were seen once. The sample taken for sequencing was PBMCs. These receptors were collected from a woman between 35 and 50 years old in good health. Some clones in this sample may be carry-over from other donors' samples.

This clone was found a few times. V and J are TRBV5-1 and TRBJ1-1, with TRBD1 matching 9 bases. V was clipped by 4 bases and J by 0 bases; unmatched bases: 1. Germline loops: CDR1 SGHRS, CDR2 YFSETQ. This CDR3 has 14 amino acids. The DNA for the CDR3 is TGCGCCAGCAGCAGGACAGGGGTGAACACTGAAGCTTTCTTT. Amino acids: CASSRTGVNTEAFF.

This clone appeared a few times. The chain joins TRBV5-1 to TRBJ2-1, with 13 bases that match TRBD2. J gave up 1 base and V 3 bases, and 10 bases lay outside the gene matches. The germline gives CDR1 SGHRS, CDR2 YFSETQ. There are 19 residues in the CDR3. The CDR3 here is CASSSQGLAGEWSYNEQFF. For the CDR3, the DNA is TGCGCCAGCAGCTCTCAAGGACTAGCGGGAGAATGGTCCTACAATGAGCAGTTCTTC. Together with reference TRBV5-1 and TRBJ2-1, the CDR3 gives the full variable domain: KAGVTQTPRYLIKTRGQQVTLSCSPISGHRSVSWYQQTPGQGLQFLFEYFSETQRNKGNFPGRFSGRQFSNSRSEMNVSTLELGDSALYLCASSSQGLAGEWSYNEQFFGPGTRLTVL.

The chain employs TRBV14 and TRBJ1-3; D is unresolved. V was clipped by 3 bases and J by 4 bases, with 4 bases between them. CDR1 and CDR2 from the germline V gene are SGHDN and FVKESK. This CDR3 has 12 amino acids. CDR3 DNA: TGTGCCAGCAGCCATGCAGGAAACACCATATATTTT. It codes for CASSHAGNTIYF.

The rearrangement joins TRBV6-4 to TRBJ2-2, with 9 bases fitting TRBD2. The trim removed 6 bases at V and 6 bases at J, leaving 14 bases unmatched. The germline CDR1 and CDR2 sequences are MRHNA and SNTAGT. CDR3 size: 17 residues. Written as DNA, the CDR3 is TGTGCCAGCAGCCTTGAGGGCGGGAGGGCCTCCGCCGGGGAGCTGTTTTTT. It translates to CASSLEGGRASAGELFF.

The chain employs TRBV28 and TRBJ2-7, with D unresolved. The V gene lost 3 bases and the J gene lost 0 bases, with 9 bases spanning the gap. The germline V gene has CDR1 MDHEN and CDR2 SYDVKM. The CDR3 has 14 amino acids. CDR3 amino acids: CASSFAESSYEQYF. The DNA of the CDR3 is TGTGCCAGCAGTTTCGCCGAATCCTCCTACGAGCAGTACTTC.

The J gene is TRBJ2-1, the V gene TRBV10-3, with 9 bases identical to TRBD1. Unmatched junction bases numbered 6, after V lost 0 bases and J lost 9 bases. CDR1 is ENHRY, CDR2 SYGVKD, per germline. The CDR3 is made up of 15 amino acids. This CDR3 is CAISESTGTGSEQFF. In DNA form, the CDR3 reads TGTGCCATCAGTGAGTCCACGGGGACAGGGAGTGAGCAGTTCTTC.

V usage is TRBV28 and J usage is TRBJ1-5; 12 nucleotides match TRBD1. The CDR3 has 16 residues. Germline V CDR1 and CDR2: MDHEN, SYDVKM. J gave up 7 bases and V 5 bases, and 9 bases lay outside the gene matches. The CDR3 region is CASSPRGQGARQPQHF. In DNA, the CDR3 is TGTGCCAGCAGTCCAAGGGGACAGGGGGCGCGACAGCCCCAGCATTTT. Filled out from reference TRBV28 and TRBJ1-5, the complete variable domain reads DVKVTQSSRYLVKRTGEKVFLECVQDMDHENMFWYRQDPGLGLRLIYFSYDVKMKEKGDIPEGYSVSREKKERFSLILESASTNQTSMYLCASSPRGQGARQPQHFGDGTRLSIL.

The chain employs TRBV30 and TRBJ2-1; D possibly corresponds to TRBD2 (6 bases). The V gene's germline CDR1 is GTSNPN and CDR2 SVGIG (reference sequence). Between the trimmed V and J ends, which lost 0 bases and 10 bases, there was a span of 13 bases. This CDR3 is built from 13 residues. CDR3 bases: TGTGCCTGGAGTGTAAGTGGGGGGAGGGAGCAGTTCTTC. Its protein is CAWSVSGGREQFF.

Comments on this clone: The same CDR3 arises from other DNA sequences in this sample as well. The genes are TRBV5-1 and TRBJ2-1, with 7 bases lining up with TRBD1. CDR3 length equals 15 residues. CDR1 and CDR2 from the germline V gene are SGHRS and YFSETQ. With V trimmed by 0 bases and J by 1 base, 1 base remained unmatched. The CDR3 coding sequence is TGCGCCAGCAGCTTGGGACAGGGTTCCTACAATGAGCAGTTCTTC. Residues: CASSLGQGSYNEQFF. The variable domain in full, with the rest retrieved from reference TRBV5-1 and TRBJ2-1, is KAGVTQTPRYLIKTRGQQVTLSCSPISGHRSVSWYQQTPGQGLQFLFEYFSETQRNKGNFPGRFSGRQFSNSRSEMNVSTLELGDSALYLCASSLGQGSYNEQFFGPGTRLTVL.

The chain joins TRBV21-1 to TRBJ2-1. TRBV21-1 is given as a pseudogene. The CDR3 has 14 residues. Written as DNA, the CDR3 is TGTGCCACGTTCCTGGGGATATCCTACAATGAGCAGTTCTTC. This translates into CATFLGISYNEQFF.

The chain employs TRBV7-2 and TRBJ2-7; 9 bases map to TRBD2. This CDR3 spans 15 amino acids. Trimming removed 0 bases from V and 4 bases from J; junction bases left unmatched: 4. Germline CDR1 SGHTA, CDR2 FQGNSA. The DNA of the CDR3 is TGTGCCAGCAGCTTAGCCGGCCTAGCGGGGTACGAGCAGTACTTC. As protein: CASSLAGLAGYEQYF.

The chain employs TRBV10-3 and TRBJ2-3; TRBD2 agrees at 11 bases. Trimming cost V 6 bases and J 0 bases; bases outside gene matches: 2. Germline loops: CDR1 ENHRY, CDR2 SYGVKD. This CDR3 has 15 amino acids. The CDR3 nucleotides read TGTGCCATCAGCAGACTAGCGGGAAGCACAGATACGCAGTATTTT. It codes for CAISRLAGSTDTQYF.

The chain has TRBV28 and TRBJ2-7, with TRBD2 matching 10 bases. V shed 4 bases and J 5 bases; nucleotides not matched to a gene: 8. Per the germline V gene, CDR1 is MDHEN and CDR2 is SYDVKM. This CDR3 region has 15 residues. CDR3 DNA sequence: TGTGCCAGCAGTTCGCCGGCTAGCGGGAGCCACGAGCAGTACTTC. It yields the protein CASSSPASGSHEQYF.

J is TRBJ2-7 and V is TRBV5-1; D is possibly TRBD1 (6 bases). The CDR3 covers 15 residues. Germline values: CDR1 SGHRS, CDR2 YFSETQ. The ends were cut back, 5 bases at V and 0 bases at J, with 15 bases in the middle. The CDR3 DNA reads TGCGCCAGCAGGGAGAGGGGGTTGTTCTCCTACGAGCAGTACTTC. It specifies CASRERGLFSYEQYF.

The chain employs TRBV19 and TRBJ2-7; 7 bases map to TRBD2. From germline, CDR1 is LNHDA and CDR2 SQIVND (reference sequence). The V and J ends lost 3 bases and 2 bases, in that order; junction bases with no gene match: 4. The length of the CDR3 is 14 residues. The CDR3 region is CASSIASGPYEQYF. The CDR3 DNA reads as TGTGCCAGTAGTATCGCTAGCGGCCCCTACGAGCAGTACTTC.

This rearrangement joins TRBV2 to TRBJ2-3; TRBD2 matches at 9 bases. V gave up 8 bases and J gave up 4 bases; unmatched junction bases: 7. CDR1 and CDR2 from the germline V gene are SNHLY and FYNNEI. This CDR3 is built from 14 residues. CDR3 DNA: TGTGCCAGCCGACTAGCGGTAGGACCAGATACGCAGTATTTT. Translation: CASRLAVGPDTQYF.